The entry below describes one T cell receptor (beta chain). Its antigen is currently unknown. The sample originates from a study of T-cell reconstitution after alpha-beta-depleted transplantation in children. General study results and limits: After transplant, high TCRbeta diversity at day 60 in some patients arose from surviving recipient T cells and thymic progenitors. T-cell numbers and diversity one year post-transplant derived largely from freshly generated T cells. The study reportedly traced alpha-beta T cells about two months after transplant to several hundred expanded graft clones.

As it was prepared, the TCRbeta library received unique molecular identifiers. TCRdb analysed the PCR reads with MiXCR anew, one entry per CDR3 protein. Of about 510,000 distinct CDR3 sequences in the sample, more than 9.5% were seen once. This CDR3 contains 14 residues. Trimming cost V 5 bases and J 5 bases, with 17 bases left between them. Germline assignment: CDR1 SGHRS and CDR2 YFSETQ. This chain connects TRBV5-1 to TRBJ2-7; D is perhaps TRBD2 (5 bases). The sample was PBMCs, mostly from graft donor cells, taken 180 days after TCRalphabeta/CD19-depleted stem cell transplant. This sequence was found in a female patient between 2 and 10 years old who had a stem cell transplant for aplastic anemia, so the T cells may come from the graft donor. The DNA for the CDR3 is TGCGCCAGCAGTAGGTTCCGGGGTAGAGACGAGCAGTACTTC. Translated: CASSRFRGRDEQYF.